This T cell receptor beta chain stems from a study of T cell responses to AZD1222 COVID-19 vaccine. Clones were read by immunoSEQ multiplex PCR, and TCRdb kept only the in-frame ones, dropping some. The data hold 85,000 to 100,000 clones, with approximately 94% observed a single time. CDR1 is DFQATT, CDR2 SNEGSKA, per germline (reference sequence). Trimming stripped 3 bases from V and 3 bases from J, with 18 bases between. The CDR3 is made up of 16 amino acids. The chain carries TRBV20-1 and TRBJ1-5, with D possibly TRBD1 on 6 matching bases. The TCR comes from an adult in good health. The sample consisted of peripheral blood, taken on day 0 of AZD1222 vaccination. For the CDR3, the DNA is TGCAGTGCTAGTGTCCGAAAGACAGGTAACAATCAGCCCCAGCATTTT. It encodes CSASVRKTGNNQPQHF.